Given below is one TCR beta chain in context. Germline CDR1 is LNHDA and CDR2 is SQIVND (reference sequence). V lost 5 bases and J lost 7; bases outside the gene matches: 10. The CDR3 sequence is 15 residues long. These data come from a study of blood T cell repertoires in COVID-19. Study context: T cells, B-cell-depleted T cells, or PBMCs provided the cDNA or gDNA that served as material.

Per the authors' pipeline: Reference gene primer amplification gave nucleated cell count estimates. The protocol was immunoSEQ multiplex PCR, while the TCRdb copy is restricted to in-frame clones and leaves out a portion. The V and J calls and clone size come from that table; D and trimming were worked out from the DNA. The sample holds fewer than 200,000 clones, approximately 81% seen once. V and J are TRBV19 and TRBJ2-1; TRBD1 matches 8 bases. The receptor's source is a human donor with acute or convalescent COVID-19. The donor label of this sample is uncertain. Specimen: peripheral blood. The CDR3 DNA sequence: TGTGCCAGTAGTGGGGGACAGGTAATTAGAAATGAGCAGTTCTTC. Amino acids: CASSGGQVIRNEQFF.